This T cell receptor beta chain came from a study of human T cells and chemical hapten exposure. For the study at large: All through the roughly 25-week study, the scalp of each patient received diphenylcyclopropenone doses weekly. Study findings and constraints: Expanded TCRs made up significantly more big CDR3 similarity clusters than controls did.

Time point given: pre-sensitization, week 0. Treatment specified: therapeutic diphenylcyclopropenone sensitization with weekly scalp DPC. This clonotype was seen repeatedly, ten times or more. Its antigen is currently unknown. TCRdb used MiXCR to reprocess the RACE reads, holding one entry per CDR3 protein. The repertoire holds tens of thousands of distinct CDR3 sequences, with about 7% as singletons. Trimming removed 4 bases from V and 2 bases from J; junction bases left unmatched: 1. This CDR3 comprises 15 residues. Germline assignment: CDR1 MRHNA and CDR2 SNTAGT. This TCR came from a woman in her 30s with alopecia areata. Some clones in this sample may be carry-over from other donors' samples. Sequencing was performed on whole blood, taken in connection with sensitization to the hapten diphenylcyclopropenone (DPC). The genes are TRBV6-4 and TRBJ2-3, with 12 positions matching TRBD2. The CDR3 protein is CASSASGGATDTQYF. CDR3 sequence (DNA): TGTGCCAGCAGTGCTAGCGGGGGGGCCACAGATACGCAGTATTTT.